Following are 29 T cell receptor beta chains from one sample sequenced in a study of blood T cell repertoires in COVID-19. Some clones are missing from TCRdb's copy, which holds only in-frame ones; the method was immunoSEQ multiplex PCR. The table has about 160,000 clones, more than 75% seen once. The sequenced sample was peripheral blood. These receptor sequences come from a woman aged 65 to 85 with COVID-19, enrolled during active disease.

This chain joins TRBV4-2 and TRBJ1-3, with D possibly TRBD1 on 6 matching bases. The CDR3 is 17 residues long. CDR1 and CDR2 (germline): LGHNA, YNFKEQ. V was trimmed by 4 bases and J by 0 bases, leaving 16 bases between them. CDR3 bases: TGTGCCAGCAGCCGGGGACACCAAACCTCCTCTGGAAACACCATATATTTT. Protein: CASSRGHQTSSGNTIYF.

This clone was seen once. The rearrangement uses TRBV5-6 and TRBJ1-1, with TRBD1 identical over 8 bases. The J segment lost 6 bases and the V segment lost 1 base, leaving 5 bases of the junction unmatched. CDR3 size: 14 residues. Germline V gene sequence: CDR1 SGHDT, CDR2 YYEEEE. This CDR3 is CASSLWQGAAEAFF. The CDR3, as DNA: TGTGCCAGCAGCTTGTGGCAGGGGGCAGCTGAAGCTTTCTTT.

J is TRBJ2-7 and V is TRBV18, with 8 bases identical to TRBD1. The CDR3 contains 15 residues. Germline CDR1 reads KGHSH; CDR2 reads LQKENI. J was trimmed by 0 bases and V by 5 bases; bases with no gene match: 6. This chain's CDR3 is CASSEGQAPSYEQYF. The CDR3 bases are TGTGCCAGCTCAGAGGGACAGGCTCCCTCCTACGAGCAGTACTTC.

The J gene is TRBJ2-1, the V gene TRBV18, with 7 positions matching TRBD2. In germline, CDR1 is KGHSH, CDR2 LQKENI. The CDR3 length is 14 residues. Trimming cost V 4 bases and J 3 bases; bases outside gene matches: 3. In DNA form, the CDR3 reads TGTGCCAGCTCACGGGGGGACTACTACAATGAGCAGTTCTTC. It translates to CASSRGDYYNEQFF.

This chain joins TRBV6-5 and TRBJ2-2; 8 positions agree with TRBD1. From germline, CDR1 is MNHEY and CDR2 SVGAGI. V was pared by 10 bases and J by 4 bases, with 8 bases of the junction left unmatched. The CDR3 has 14 residues. CDR3 region: CATADRGRTGELFF. DNA of the CDR3: TGTGCCACAGCAGACAGGGGCCGCACCGGGGAGCTGTTTTTT.

The rearrangement links TRBV27 to TRBJ2-3; the D is unclear. Germline CDR1 and CDR2: MNHEY and SMNVEV (reference sequence). The CDR3 extends over 16 amino acids. The V end was cut by 7 bases, the J end by 6 bases, with 23 bases between. The CDR3 coding sequence is TGTGCCAGCACCCTAAGGTATCTGGGCAAGCTGGATACGCAGTATTTT. Translated: CASTLRYLGKLDTQYF.

The rearrangement uses TRBV19 and TRBJ1-1; perhaps TRBD1 as D (6 bases). Per the germline V gene, CDR1 is LNHDA and CDR2 is SQIVND (reference sequence). This CDR3 comprises 13 residues. V lost 9 bases to trimming and J lost 8 bases, with 19 bases between them. Written as DNA, the CDR3 is TGTGCCAGCAGAGACCGGGACACCGAAGAAGCTTTCTTT. The encoded protein is CASRDRDTEEAFF. Full variable domain (remainder filled in from reference TRBV19 and TRBJ1-1): DGGITQSPKYLFRKEGQNVTLSCEQNLNHDAMYWYRQDPGQGLRLIYYSQIVNDFQKGDIAEGYSVSREKKESFPLTVTSAQKNPTAFYLCASRDRDTEEAFFGQGTRLTVV.

The chain combines TRBV7-9 with TRBJ1-4, with 10 positions matching TRBD1. The CDR3 consists of 18 residues. Germline V CDR1 and CDR2: SEHNR, FQNEAQ (reference sequence). V trimming: 5 bases; J trimming: 0 bases; junction bases outside the gene matches: 9. CDR3 DNA sequence: TGTGCCAGCAGCCATGGGGGACAGGGGTCGGCAACTAATGAAAAACTGTTTTTT. As protein: CASSHGGQGSATNEKLFF.

This chain joins TRBV30 and TRBJ1-1, with D perhaps TRBD1 (6 bases). Looked up from germline, CDR1 is GTSNPN and CDR2 is SVGIG (reference sequence). The germline V and J ends were trimmed by 0 bases and 7 bases, with 15 bases remaining between them. The CDR3 is 14 amino acids. CDR3 sequence reads: CAWSVRAGAGEAFF. CDR3 in DNA: TGTGCCTGGAGTGTACGGGCAGGGGCAGGTGAAGCTTTCTTT.

The rearrangement uses TRBV28 and TRBJ2-6; D perhaps matches TRBD1 (6 bases). Trimming cost V 4 bases and J 3 bases, with 10 bases left between them. The CDR3 covers 15 residues. CDR1 MDHEN and CDR2 SYDVKM come from the germline V gene. The CDR3 region is CASSYTGFGANVLTF. In nucleotides, the CDR3 is TGTGCCAGCAGTTATACAGGGTTTGGGGCCAACGTCCTGACTTTC.

The CDR3 DNA reads TGTGCCAGCAGTCTTAGGACAGGGGAAGGCCAGCCCCAGCATTTT. It yields the protein CASSLRTGEGQPQHF. The rearrangement links TRBV28 to TRBJ1-5, with TRBD1 matching 9 bases. There are 15 residues in the CDR3. The V and J ends lost 5 bases and 7 bases, in that order; junction bases with no gene match: 9. Germline V gene data show CDR1 as MDHEN and CDR2 as SYDVKM.

The CDR3 protein is CASLSAVEAFF. DNA for the CDR3: TGTGCCAGCCTTAGCGCAGTTGAAGCTTTCTTT. This chain links TRBV12-3 or TRBV12-4 with TRBJ1-1, with D unresolved. V lost 8 bases to trimming and J lost 7 bases, with 11 bases between them. This CDR3 spans 11 amino acids.

The chain has TRBV3-1 (or the pseudogene TRBV3-2) and TRBJ2-3, with 12 bases fitting TRBD1. The CDR3 is 16 amino acids. Trimming cost V 2 bases and J 5 bases; bases outside gene matches: 5. Germline V gives CDR1 LGHDT, CDR2 YNNKEL (reference sequence). For the CDR3, the DNA is TGTGCCAGCAGCCAATCGGGACAGGGGGCGAAAGATACGCAGTATTTT. It codes for CASSQSGQGAKDTQYF.

The DNA of the CDR3 is TGTGCCAGCAGTTTATCGTCGGGACAGTTATACGAGCAGTACTTC. As protein: CASSLSSGQLYEQYF. The gene calls are TRBV28 and TRBJ2-7; 7 bases agree with TRBD1. This CDR3 spans 15 amino acids. Germline trimming cut 1 base from V and 4 bases from J; bases unmatched to any gene: 7. Looked up from germline, CDR1 is MDHEN and CDR2 is SYDVKM.

V and J are TRBV7-2 and TRBJ2-2; 10 bases match TRBD2. This CDR3 contains 16 residues. The junction had 5 bases not matched to a gene; V was cut back by 5 bases and J by 2 bases. Germline CDR1 SGHTA, CDR2 FQGNSA. CDR3 sequence: CASSITSGANTGELFF. In DNA form, the CDR3 reads TGTGCCAGCAGCATCACTAGCGGGGCTAACACCGGGGAGCTGTTTTTT.

V usage is TRBV11-2 and J usage is TRBJ2-1, with D uncertain. Germline CDR1 and CDR2: SGHAT and FQNNGV. CDR3 length: 12 amino acids. The V and J ends lost 7 bases and 7 bases respectively, with 11 bases between them. CDR3 loop: CASTPPGNEQFF. CDR3 coding DNA: TGTGCCAGCACCCCCCCGGGTAATGAGCAGTTCTTC. Combining the CDR3 with reference TRBV11-2 and TRBJ2-1 gives the whole variable domain EAGVAQSPRYKIIEKRQSVAFWCNPISGHATLYWYQQILGQGPKLLIQFQNNGVVDDSQLPKDRFSAERLKGVDSTLKIQPAKLEDSAVYLCASTPPGNEQFFGPGTRLTVL.

This chain joins TRBV7-9 and TRBJ2-7; TRBD1 agrees at 7 bases. V dropped 1 base and J dropped 0; count of bases not matched to a gene: 3. The CDR3 spans 15 residues. Germline V gives CDR1 SEHNR, CDR2 FQNEAQ (reference sequence). The CDR3 loop reads CASSLGRGSSYEQYF. In DNA, the CDR3 is TGTGCCAGCAGCTTAGGCAGGGGGAGCTCCTACGAGCAGTACTTC.

The chain couples TRBV5-1 to TRBJ2-7; TRBD1 is a possible D gene (6 bases). Trimming pared 0 bases from V and 3 bases from J, leaving 10 bases between. The CDR3 spans 14 residues. Germline values: CDR1 SGHRS, CDR2 YFSETQ. The CDR3 DNA reads TGCGCCAGCAGCTTGGGGACAGAAAACTACGAGCAGTACTTC. Amino acid sequence: CASSLGTENYEQYF.

J is TRBJ1-5 and V is TRBV19; D unresolved. Trimming left V 5 bases short and J 5 bases short, with 16 bases between. The CDR3 loop spans 15 amino acids. Germline CDR1 and CDR2: LNHDA and SQIVND (reference sequence). CDR3 sequence: CASSSGGGSDQPQHF. CDR3 bases: TGTGCCAGTAGTTCGGGAGGTGGCAGCGATCAGCCCCAGCATTTT.

The CDR3 loop reads CASSESFGGYYGYTF. The DNA for the CDR3 is TGTGCCAGCAGTGAATCTTTCGGCGGCTACTATGGCTACACCTTC. The rearrangement links TRBV25-1 to TRBJ1-2; the D is unclear. V lost 1 base and J lost 3, with 12 bases in between. This CDR3 spans 15 amino acids. The V gene's germline CDR1 is MGHDK and CDR2 SYGVNS.

The chain employs TRBV27 and TRBJ1-1; 7 bases are shared with TRBD1. Trimming at V came to 3 bases and at J to 11 bases, leaving 3 bases not matched to a gene. The CDR3 has 11 residues. CDR1 is MNHEY and CDR2 is SMNVEV in the germline V gene (reference sequence). The CDR3 nucleotides read TGTGCCAGCAGTTTGGCAGGGGGGGCTTTCTTT. Amino acids: CASSLAGGAFF.

This chain uses TRBV6-1 with TRBJ2-1; 9 bases fit TRBD1. The CDR3 runs to 16 residues. J gave up 6 bases and V 4 bases, and 10 bases lay outside the gene matches. Per germline, CDR1 MNHNS and CDR2 SASEGT. The DNA for the CDR3 is TGTGCCAGCAGTGGCTCCGGGACAGGGATTGGCAATGAGCAGTTCTTC. Translation gives CASSGSGTGIGNEQFF.

Of note for this clone: One end of the junction does not line up with germline, which may come from a read error. J is TRBJ1-1 and V is TRBV5-1, with TRBD1 as a possible D gene (6 bases). Per germline, CDR1 SGHRS and CDR2 YFSETQ. CDR3 length: 14 amino acids. The CDR3 protein is CASSSGQWNAEAFF. CDR3 coding DNA: TGCGCCAGCAGCTCTGGACAGTGGAACGCTGAAGCTTTCTTT. Drawing the rest from reference TRBV5-1 and TRBJ1-1, the complete variable domain is KAGVTQTPRYLIKTRGQQVTLSCSPISGHRSVSWYQQTPGQGLQFLFEYFSETQRNKGNFPGRFSGRQFSNSRSEMNVSTLELGDSALYLCASSSGQWNAEAFFGQGTRLTVV.

The genes are TRBV10-1 and TRBJ2-3, with a weak D call TRBD2 (5 bases). The ends were cut back, 2 bases at V and 5 bases at J, with 5 bases in the middle. The germline CDR1 and CDR2 sequences are WNHNN and SYGVQD (reference sequence). The CDR3 is 12 amino acids. The CDR3 bases are TGCGCCAGCAGTGAGGGACTAGATACGCAGTATTTT. Amino acids: CASSEGLDTQYF.

V gene TRBV3-1 (or the pseudogene TRBV3-2) combines with J gene TRBJ1-6; 10 bases map to TRBD1. Germline V gene data show CDR1 as LGHDT and CDR2 as YNNKEL (reference sequence). The CDR3 sequence is 14 residues long. J lost 10 bases, V lost 3 bases, and 3 bases had no gene match. The CDR3 reads CASSQTGGKSPLHF. The CDR3 DNA is TGTGCCAGCAGCCAGACAGGGGGCAAATCACCCCTCCACTTT.

This chain connects TRBV7-6 to TRBJ1-4, with no clear D. The germline gives CDR1 SGHVS, CDR2 FNYEAQ. CDR3 length equals 12 residues. Trimming removed 4 bases at V and 8 bases at J, with 8 bases between. The CDR3: CASSSREEKLFF. The DNA for the CDR3 is TGTGCCAGCAGCTCACGGGAGGAAAAACTGTTTTTT.

The chain couples TRBV5-1 to TRBJ1-2; D unclear. The CDR3 length is 13 residues. Germline V gene sequence: CDR1 SGHRS, CDR2 YFSETQ. V lost 0 bases to trimming and J lost 8 bases, with 11 bases between them. The CDR3 DNA follows: TGCGCCAGCAGCTTGGGGGCCGGGAAAGGCTACACCTTC. Translating it yields CASSLGAGKGYTF.

This chain uses TRBV27 with TRBJ1-5; weak D call: TRBD1 (6 bases). The CDR3 has 15 amino acids. Germline V CDR1 and CDR2: MNHEY, SMNVEV (reference sequence). V lost 1 base to trimming and J lost 4 bases, with 11 bases between them. The CDR3, as DNA: TGTGCCAGCAGTTTATTCCCGGACAGTAATCAGCCCCAGCATTTT. Protein: CASSLFPDSNQPQHF.

The chain uses TRBV5-1 and TRBJ2-7; 7 positions match TRBD1. This CDR3 comprises 14 residues. CDR1 and CDR2 (germline): SGHRS, YFSETQ. Unmatched junction bases numbered 7, after V lost 4 bases and J lost 3 bases. CDR3 residues: CASSPGQGVYEQYF. CDR3 bases: TGCGCCAGCAGCCCCGGGCAGGGGGTCTACGAGCAGTACTTC. The whole variable domain, remainder taken from reference TRBV5-1 and TRBJ2-7, is KAGVTQTPRYLIKTRGQQVTLSCSPISGHRSVSWYQQTPGQGLQFLFEYFSETQRNKGNFPGRFSGRQFSNSRSEMNVSTLELGDSALYLCASSPGQGVYEQYFGPGTRLTVT.